A selection of T cell receptor beta chains follows, all from one sample in a study of shared clonotypes between healthy human individuals. Clones were read by immunoSEQ multiplex PCR, and TCRdb kept only the in-frame ones, dropping some. The table shows some 800,000 clones, with almost 95% occurring only once. The sequenced material came from naive CD8+ T cells sorted from blood. Every receptor here comes from a man in his thirties or forties in good health. The CDR3 runs from the conserved cysteine through the conserved F or W. Each record gives: clone size, J gene, D gene, V gene, CDR3 DNA, CDR3 protein. A D gene is named only where the DNA matches it firmly. The size field is filled for only some rows; it gives once, few, many or a size class.

. TRBJ2-7 . TRBV6-5 TGTGCCAGCAGCCCGGGGACTGGAAGGGAGCAGTACTTC CASSPGTGREQYF
. TRBJ2-1 TRBD2 TRBV7-9 TGTGCCAGCAGATCTAGCGGGATTTCCTACAATGAGCAGTTCTTC CASRSSGISYNEQFF
once TRBJ2-1 TRBD1 TRBV5-6 TGTGCCAGCAGCTTTGTAGGGGGCGATGAGCAGTTCTTC CASSFVGGDEQFF
. TRBJ2-1 TRBD2 TRBV5-8 TGTGCCAGCAGCTGGACCCCCGGGACTAGCGTTAATGAGCAGTTCTTC CASSWTPGTSVNEQFF
. TRBJ2-7 . TRBV10-2 TGCGCCAGCAGTGAGCACGGCCAGACCTACGAGCAGTACTTC CASSEHGQTYEQYF
. TRBJ2-2 . TRBV29-1 TGCAGCGTTCCCGACACCTCGTTGGACACCGGGGAGCTGTTTTTT CSVPDTSLDTGELFF
. TRBJ2-5 TRBD1 TRBV5-5 TGTGCCAGCAGCTTGGACCACCGCCTTGGGACAGGGGCTTCGGGGACCCAGTACTTC CASSLDHRLGTGASGTQYF
. TRBJ2-1 . TRBV7-3 TGTGCCAGCAGCCCCCAGGGGCAGGGTGGTTTGGATGAGCAGTTCTTC CASSPQGQGGLDEQFF
. TRBJ2-2 . TRBV11-3 TGTGCCAGCAGCTCCAGACTAAGACCCGGGGAGCTGTTTTTT CASSSRLRPGELFF
. TRBJ2-6 . TRBV7-6 TGTGCCAGCAGCTTAGCAGGATTTGGGGCCAACGTCCTGACTTTC CASSLAGFGANVLTF
. TRBJ2-5 . TRBV29-1 TGCAGCGGTCTAACAGGTATCGAAGTGCAAGAGACCCAGTACTTC CSGLTGIEVQETQYF
. TRBJ2-5 . TRBV7-9 TGTGCCAGCAGCTTAAGCTTTCGACGGGAGACCCAGTACTTC CASSLSFRRETQYF
. TRBJ2-7 TRBD2 TRBV29-1 TGCAGCGTTGAATCTAGCGGGACGGAGTCAAACGAGCAGTACTTC CSVESSGTESNEQYF
. TRBJ2-4 . TRBV7-9 TGTGCCAGCAGCCCTCCTGGTTGGAGGGGATCGGACATTCAGTACTTC CASSPPGWRGSDIQYF
. TRBJ2-2 . TRBV5-5 TGTGCCACCGGTCCAGGGAAGAGGAACACCGGGGAGCTGTTTTTT CATGPGKRNTGELFF
. TRBJ2-3 . TRBV10-1 TGCGCCAGCAGTGAGGGTCGGACAGTAGATACGCAGTATTTT CASSEGRTVDTQYF
. TRBJ1-5 TRBD1 TRBV23-1 TGCGCCAGCAGTCAATCGAGGCCGCGGGACAGGGGGGATAGCAATCAGCCCCAGCATTTT CASSQSRPRDRGDSNQPQHF
. TRBJ1-5 . TRBV6-5 TGTGCCAGCAAACCAGGGATGGGCAATCAGCCCCAGCATTTT CASKPGMGNQPQHF
. TRBJ2-1 . TRBV5-6 TGTGCCAGCAGTATGGCGGGTGTGGGAGACAATGAGCAGTTCTTC CASSMAGVGDNEQFF
. TRBJ2-3 . TRBV7-9 TGTGCCAGCAGCTCGACAGTTTCAGTCCCAGATACGCAGTATTTT CASSSTVSVPDTQYF
. TRBJ1-2 . TRBV19 TGTGCCAGTAGTATAGATTCTGGGGCGCCCTATGGCTACACCTTC CASSIDSGAPYGYTF
. TRBJ1-1 . TRBV2 TGTGCCAGCAGTGAAGCGACGCTTGAAGCTTTCTTT CASSEATLEAFF
. TRBJ2-5 . TRBV29-1 TGCAGCGTTTCAGGACGAAGAGAGACCCAGTACTTC CSVSGRRETQYF
. TRBJ1-1 . TRBV6-1 TGTGCCAGTCGCCAGGGCGGGAACACTGAAGCTTTCTTT CASRQGGNTEAFF
once TRBJ2-2 . TRBV4-1 TGCGCCAGCAGCCAAGGGGGATTGGGGGAGAGGGACACCGGGGAGCTGTTTTTT CASSQGGLGERDTGELFF
. TRBJ2-1 . TRBV6-1 TGTGCCCCCGGACAGCAACCGAATGAGCAGTTCTTC CAPGQQPNEQFF